One and the same sample provided the 2 T cell receptor beta chains below, sequenced in a study of blood T cell repertoires in COVID-19. Sequencing used immunoSEQ multiplex PCR; TCRdb keeps in-frame clones, though not all of them. The data hold tens of thousands of clones, with about nine tenths observed a single time. The sequencing input was peripheral blood. These receptors were obtained from a woman over 75 in a cohort sampled during active or convalescent COVID-19.

This chain uses TRBV5-8 with TRBJ2-5; TRBD2 might be the D (6 bases). Trimming pared 9 bases from V and 7 bases from J, leaving 10 bases between. The CDR3 has 10 residues. The V gene's germline CDR1 is SGHTS and CDR2 YDEGEE. CDR3 in DNA: TGTGCCACGGGGGTCGGGACCCAGTACTTC. It codes for CATGVGTQYF.

The chain links TRBV4-1 to TRBJ1-2; D may be TRBD1 (6 bases). The CDR3 extends over 15 amino acids. Per germline, CDR1 MGHRA and CDR2 YSYEKL. Trimming left V 1 base short and J 6 bases short, with 15 bases between. Here the CDR3 DNA reads TGCGCCAGCAGCCAAGGGCCAGGGGCGCGGAATGGCTACACCTTC. Its translation: CASSQGPGARNGYTF.